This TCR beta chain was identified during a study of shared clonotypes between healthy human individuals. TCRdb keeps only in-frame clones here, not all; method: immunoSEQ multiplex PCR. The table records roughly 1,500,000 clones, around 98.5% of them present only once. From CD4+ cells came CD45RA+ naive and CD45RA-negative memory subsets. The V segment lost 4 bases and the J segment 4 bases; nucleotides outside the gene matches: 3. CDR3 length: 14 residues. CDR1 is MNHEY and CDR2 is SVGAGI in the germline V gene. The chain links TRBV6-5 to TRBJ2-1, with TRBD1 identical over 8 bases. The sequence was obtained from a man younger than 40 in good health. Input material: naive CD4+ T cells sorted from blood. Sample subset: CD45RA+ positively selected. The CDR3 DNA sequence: TGTGCCAGCAGTTTGACAGGGGATTACAATGAGCAGTTCTTC. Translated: CASSLTGDYNEQFF.